One sample yielded the 9 T cell receptor beta chains listed below, sequenced in a study of beta chain features in type 1 diabetes (dated by TCRdb to 2016 to 2019). Study-wide conclusions, independent of this receptor: Type 1 diabetes patients showed a moderate but significant shortening of TCRB CDR3 length in all four CD4+ subsets.

Their target antigens are unknown. The library was built by means of the immunoSEQ multiplex PCR assay. All of the isolated RNA was reverse transcribed with the High Capacity cDNA Reverse Transcription Kit, so expressed TCRB transcripts were sequenced. TCRdb limited this immuneACCESS table to in-frame rearrangements with V and J called. A share of clones is missing; checked studies link under half to unresolved V genes, and the rest is unexplained. The table for this sample lists some 660,000 clones; over 12% of them were counted only once. The top ten constitute approximately 0.042% of the sample. The sequencing sample was made of naive CD4+ T cells from blood. The sample's cell subset or site label is to be understood as: true naive CD4+ T cells. These receptors were collected from a man between 18 and 35 years old with type 1 diabetes.

The V gene is TRBV6-1, the J gene TRBJ2-3; 10 bases are shared with TRBD2. V lost 8 bases, J lost 2 bases, and 1 base stayed unmatched. Germline CDR1 is MNHNS and CDR2 is SASEGT. CDR3 size: 13 residues. The DNA for the CDR3 is TGTGCCAGCGGGACTAGCGACACAGATACGCAGTATTTT. It specifies CASGTSDTDTQYF.

The rearrangement links TRBV10-3 to TRBJ1-1; D is perhaps TRBD1 (6 bases). This CDR3 is built from 13 residues. In germline, CDR1 is ENHRY, CDR2 SYGVKD. V dropped 10 bases and J dropped 0 bases, with 12 bases sitting between them. The DNA for the CDR3 is TGTGCCACCCGGACAGACCTGAACACTGAAGCTTTCTTT. This gives the protein CATRTDLNTEAFF.

The rearrangement links TRBV11-2 to TRBJ2-5, with D maybe TRBD2 (6 bases). From germline, CDR1 is SGHAT and CDR2 FQNNGV. With 5 bases removed from V and 4 bases from J, the gap between germline ends came to 11 bases. The CDR3 has 13 amino acids. This CDR3 reads CASSPGSLETQYF. DNA of the CDR3: TGTGCCAGCAGCCCCGGGAGTTTAGAGACCCAGTACTTC.

The chain uses TRBV28 and TRBJ1-2, with a tentative D call TRBD1 (5 bases). CDR3 length: 15 residues. The V gene lost 8 bases and the J gene lost 0 bases, with 16 bases spanning the gap. Germline CDR1 is MDHEN and CDR2 is SYDVKM. Written as DNA, the CDR3 is TGTGCCAGCCCCGAGGAGGGGATAGCTAACTATGGCTACACCTTC. Translating gives CASPEEGIANYGYTF.

This clone was observed a few times. The chain couples TRBV5-4 to TRBJ1-2, with a weak D call TRBD1 (6 bases). The ends were cut back, 2 bases at V and 6 bases at J, with 11 bases in the middle. Germline V gene data show CDR1 as SGHNT and CDR2 as YYREEE (reference sequence). This CDR3 comprises 13 residues. Here the CDR3 DNA reads TGTGCCAGCAGCTTTACAGGGAAGGATGGCTACACCTTC. It yields the protein CASSFTGKDGYTF. Filled out from reference TRBV5-4 and TRBJ1-2, the complete variable domain reads ETGVTQSPTHLIKTRGQQVTLRCSSQSGHNTVSWYQQALGQGPQFIFQYYREEENGRGNFPPRFSGLQFPNYSSELNVNALELDDSALYLCASSFTGKDGYTFGSGTRLTVV.

This clone was seen a few times. This chain joins TRBV11-1 and TRBJ2-5; 8 bases are a match to TRBD1. The trim removed 4 bases at V and 3 bases at J, leaving 4 bases unmatched. The CDR3 is 14 residues long. Germline CDR1 SGHAT, CDR2 FQDESV (reference sequence). CDR3 region: CASSYPTGEETQYF. CDR3 coding DNA: TGTGCCAGCAGCTACCCGACAGGGGAAGAGACCCAGTACTTC.

This rearrangement joins TRBV29-1 to TRBJ2-3; D might be TRBD1 (6 bases). CDR3 length: 14 amino acids. With 4 bases removed from V and 2 bases from J, the gap between germline ends came to 13 bases. CDR1 is SQVTM, CDR2 ANQGSEA, per germline. CDR3 loop: CSVAETGITDTQYF. The CDR3 coding sequence is TGCAGCGTTGCCGAGACAGGAATCACAGATACGCAGTATTTT.

The chain combines TRBV7-9 with TRBJ1-2; TRBD1 might be the D (5 bases). Looked up from germline, CDR1 is SEHNR and CDR2 is FQNEAQ (reference sequence). The CDR3 is 15 residues long. V was clipped by 5 bases and J by 3 bases, with 16 bases between them. The chain's CDR3 is CASSLGTVYDYGYTF. DNA of the CDR3: TGTGCCAGCAGCCTCGGGACGGTATATGACTATGGCTACACCTTC. The complete variable domain, with remaining parts taken from reference TRBV7-9 and TRBJ1-2, reads DTGVSQNPRHKITKRGQNVTFRCDPISEHNRLYWYRQTLGQGPEFLTYFQNEAQLEKSRLLSDRFSAERPKGSFSTLEIQRTEQGDSAMYLCASSLGTVYDYGYTFGSGTRLTVV.

This chain links TRBV9 with TRBJ1-4, with D perhaps TRBD1 (5 bases). Looked up from germline, CDR1 is SGDLS and CDR2 is YYNGEE. The V gene lost 3 bases and the J gene lost 0 bases, with 12 bases spanning the gap. This CDR3 has 16 amino acids. The CDR3 nucleotides are TGTGCCAGCAGCGGCCAGGGTGCCGCAACTAATGAAAAACTGTTTTTT. Translated, it gives CASSGQGAATNEKLFF.